The 4 T cell receptor beta chains presented below share a single source sample, sequenced in a study of T cells in Graves' hyperthyroidism and ophthalmopathy. Amplified regions were TCR beta CDR3 sequences from RNA transcripts. During a first-round RT-PCR of the TCR CDR3, the HTBI primer set was used. TCRdb reprocessed the multiplex PCR reads with MiXCR, giving one entry per CDR3 protein. The sample holds hundreds of thousands of distinct CDR3 sequences, around 21% seen once. Sequenced material: blood. Receptor source: a man aged 30 to 39 with Graves' ophthalmopathy.

This clonotype was recorded a few times. This chain uses TRBV10-2 with TRBJ1-1; D perhaps matches TRBD1 (6 bases). This CDR3 has 14 amino acids. Germline CDR1 and CDR2: WSHSY and SAAADI. Trimming removed 2 bases at V and 4 bases at J, with 11 bases between. The CDR3 is CASSEQGGGTEAFF. As DNA, the CDR3 is TGCGCCAGCAGTGAGCAGGGAGGGGGCACTGAAGCTTTCTTT.

V gene TRBV6-1 combines with J gene TRBJ2-1; the match to TRBD2 covers 9 bases. The CDR3 consists of 17 residues. Germline CDR1 is MNHNS and CDR2 is SASEGT. The ends lost 4 bases at V and 8 bases at J; junction bases unmatched: 15. Here the CDR3 reads CASSAPRGGRASDEQFF. CDR3 sequence (DNA): TGTGCCAGCAGTGCTCCTAGGGGCGGGAGGGCCTCAGATGAGCAGTTCTTC.

This clonotype appeared a few times. This sequence joins TRBV27 and TRBJ2-7; 9 bases are a match to TRBD1. V dropped 5 bases and J dropped 3; count of bases not matched to a gene: 8. CDR3 size: 15 residues. Germline V gene lookup returns CDR1 MNHEY and CDR2 SMNVEV (reference sequence). In DNA form, the CDR3 reads TGTGCCAGCAGTACGGACAGGGGAGTTGTCTACGAGCAGTACTTC. This sequence encodes CASSTDRGVVYEQYF.

This clonotype was seen at least ten times. The chain links TRBV28 to TRBJ2-5; unclear D gene. The CDR3 spans 13 residues. CDR1 is MDHEN and CDR2 is SYDVKM in the germline V gene. V lost 5 bases and J lost 3, with 10 bases in between. CDR3 residues: CASSPPREETQYF. The DNA of the CDR3 is TGTGCCAGCAGTCCCCCTAGGGAAGAGACCCAGTACTTC.